This entry is about one T cell receptor beta chain. Per germline, CDR1 SGHTA and CDR2 FQGNSA. CDR3 length: 15 residues. Trimming at V came to 5 bases and at J to 8 bases, leaving 7 bases not matched to a gene. The data were taken from a study of T cells in Graves' hyperthyroidism and ophthalmopathy. Amplification targeted TCR beta CDR3 regions from RNA transcripts. First-round RT-PCR of the TCR CDR3 relied on the HTBI primer set. TCRdb used MiXCR to reprocess the multiplex PCR reads, holding one entry per CDR3 protein. The data hold 300,000 to 450,000 distinct CDR3 sequences, with roughly 25% observed a single time.

V and J are TRBV7-2 and TRBJ2-1; TRBD2 matches at 12 bases. The TCR comes from a man between 50 and 59 years old with Graves' hyperthyroidism. Material for sequencing was blood. This chain's CDR3 is CASSRPSGREDEQFF. DNA for the CDR3: TGTGCCAGCAGCCGTCCTAGCGGGAGGGAGGATGAGCAGTTCTTC.